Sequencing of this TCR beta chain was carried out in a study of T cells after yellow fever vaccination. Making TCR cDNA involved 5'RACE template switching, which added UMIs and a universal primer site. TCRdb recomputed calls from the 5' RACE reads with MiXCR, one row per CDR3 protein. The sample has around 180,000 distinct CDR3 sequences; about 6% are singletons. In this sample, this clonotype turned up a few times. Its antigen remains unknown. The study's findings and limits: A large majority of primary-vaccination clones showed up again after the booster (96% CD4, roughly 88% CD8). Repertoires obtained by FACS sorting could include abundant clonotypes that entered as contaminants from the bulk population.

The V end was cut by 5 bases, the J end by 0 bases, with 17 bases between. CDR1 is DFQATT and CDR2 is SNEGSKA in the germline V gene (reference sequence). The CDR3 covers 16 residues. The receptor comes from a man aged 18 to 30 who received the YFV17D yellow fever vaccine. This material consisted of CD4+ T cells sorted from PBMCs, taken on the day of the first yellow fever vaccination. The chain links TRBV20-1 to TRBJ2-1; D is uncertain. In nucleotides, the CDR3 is TGCAGTGCTGGCCCCGAATCCGGACGCTCCTACAATGAGCAGTTCTTC. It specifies CSAGPESGRSYNEQFF.